Each of the 16 T cell receptor beta chains below was sequenced from the same sample in a study of cytomegalovirus exposure and HLA in healthy donors. The PCR had 60 Vbeta and 13 Jbeta primers. This table comes from immunoSEQ multiplex PCR, and its TCRdb copy is limited to in-frame clones, with some not included. The table includes under 150,000 clones, approximately 85% detected once. The specimen was PBMCs. The source is a male donor in good health and CMV-seropositive.

This chain uses TRBV19 with TRBJ2-3, with a possible D match to TRBD2 (5 bases). Germline values: CDR1 LNHDA, CDR2 SQIVND (reference sequence). This CDR3 is built from 12 residues. V lost 1 base and J lost 6, with 5 bases in between. CDR3 in amino acids: CASSIGGDTQYF. In nucleotides, the CDR3 is TGTGCCAGTAGTATAGGAGGGGATACGCAGTATTTT.

V and J are TRBV4-2 and TRBJ2-3; D possibly corresponds to TRBD2 (6 bases). The germline gives CDR1 LGHNA, CDR2 YNFKEQ. The CDR3 spans 14 residues. V lost 3 bases to trimming and J lost 3 bases, with 10 bases between them. The CDR3 here is CASSQGRGTDTQYF. DNA of the CDR3: TGTGCCAGCAGCCAGGGCCGGGGGACAGATACGCAGTATTTT.

The chain employs TRBV5-1 and TRBJ2-7; 8 positions match TRBD2. Germline V gene sequence: CDR1 SGHRS, CDR2 YFSETQ. The CDR3 extends over 15 amino acids. V gave up 4 bases and J gave up 0 bases; unmatched junction bases: 6. CDR3 sequence: CASSATSVSSYEQYF. The DNA for the CDR3 is TGCGCCAGCAGCGCGACTAGCGTCAGCTCCTACGAGCAGTACTTC.

Concerning this clone: Sequence at one end of the junction differs from germline and may be a read error. This chain joins TRBV5-5 and TRBJ1-4; D may be TRBD1 (5 bases). The CDR3 has 12 amino acids. CDR1 is SGHKS, CDR2 YYEKEE, per germline (reference sequence). This chain's CDR3 is CASSYQGEGSIF. The DNA of the CDR3 is TGTGCCAGCAGCTACCAGGGTGAAGGGTCCATTTTT. The whole variable domain, remainder taken from reference TRBV5-5 and TRBJ1-4, is DAGVTQSPTHLIKTRGQQVTLRCSPISGHKSVSWYQQVLGQGPQFIFQYYEKEERGRGNFPDRFSARQFPNYSSELNVNALLLGDSALYLCASSYQGEGSIFGSGTQLSVL.

The V call is TRBV9, the J call TRBJ2-3; 7 nucleotides line up with TRBD1. V lost 4 bases to trimming and J lost 2 bases; unmatched junction nucleotides: 7. CDR1 SGDLS and CDR2 YYNGEE come from the germline V gene. There are 15 residues in the CDR3. In DNA, the CDR3 is TGTGCCAGCAGCTCGGGACAGAAATACACAGATACGCAGTATTTT. Translation gives CASSSGQKYTDTQYF.

J is TRBJ1-3 and V is TRBV18, with 10 bases fitting TRBD1. From germline, CDR1 is KGHSH and CDR2 LQKENI. The CDR3 is 20 residues long. V lost 3 bases to trimming and J lost 0 bases; unmatched junction nucleotides: 14. The chain's CDR3 is CASSPPGQGPNTFSGNTIYF. In nucleotides, the CDR3 is TGTGCCAGCTCACCCCCGGGACAGGGGCCAAATACTTTCTCTGGAAACACCATATATTTT.

As regards this clone: One junction end disagrees with the germline gene, perhaps due to a read error. The rearrangement links TRBV4-3 to TRBJ1-2; 10 positions match TRBD1. This CDR3 comprises 15 residues. Germline-derived CDR1 and CDR2 are LGHNA and YSLEER. The DNA for the CDR3 is TGCGCTAGCAGCCCCGGGACAGGGGTACACTATGGCTACACCTTC. Protein sequence: CASSPGTGVHYGYTF.

The gene calls are TRBV14 and TRBJ2-5; TRBD2 might be the D (6 bases). Germline loops: CDR1 SGHDN, CDR2 FVKESK. With 4 bases removed from V and 3 bases from J, the gap between germline ends came to 9 bases. The CDR3 totals 13 residues. CDR3 amino acids: CASSPWGEETQYF. CDR3 nucleotides: TGTGCCAGCAGCCCCTGGGGGGAAGAGACCCAGTACTTC. Based on the CDR3 plus reference TRBV14 and TRBJ2-5, the full variable domain is EAGVTQFPSHSVIEKGQTVTLRCDPISGHDNLYWYRRVMGKEIKFLLHFVKESKQDESGMPNNRFLAERTGGTYSTLKVQPAELEDSGVYFCASSPWGEETQYFGPGTRLLVL.

J is TRBJ2-3 and V is TRBV29-1; D might be TRBD2 (6 bases). CDR1 SQVTM and CDR2 ANQGSEA come from the germline V gene. The CDR3 is made up of 13 amino acids. With 3 bases removed from V and 4 bases from J, the gap between germline ends came to 11 bases. CDR3 amino acids: CSVDREAADTQYF. The CDR3 DNA follows: TGCAGCGTTGACAGGGAGGCTGCAGATACGCAGTATTTT.

The J gene is TRBJ1-2, the V gene TRBV7-2; D remains ambiguous. The CDR3 runs 14 residues. Germline loops: CDR1 SGHTA, CDR2 FQGNSA. Trimming left V 1 base short and J 1 base short, with 7 bases between. CDR3 coding DNA: TGTGCCAGCAGCTTAGATCCGGGTAACTATGGCTACACCTTC. It specifies CASSLDPGNYGYTF.

The gene calls are TRBV28 and TRBJ2-5, with 8 bases fitting TRBD1. Germline CDR1 and CDR2: MDHEN and SYDVKM. J was trimmed by 6 bases and V by 6 bases; bases with no gene match: 6. This CDR3 spans 13 amino acids. CDR3 DNA: TGTGCCAGCAGAAAGACAGGGGAGAAGACCCAGTACTTC. It translates to CASRKTGEKTQYF.

The chain links TRBV19 to TRBJ1-1; 8 nucleotides line up with TRBD1. This CDR3 is built from 16 residues. The germline V gene encodes CDR1 LNHDA and CDR2 SQIVND (reference sequence). V lost 4 bases to trimming and J lost 8 bases; unmatched junction nucleotides: 15. CDR3 in amino acids: CASSTQGAPTRKEAFF. The CDR3 nucleotides read TGTGCCAGTAGTACCCAGGGGGCCCCAACCAGGAAGGAAGCTTTCTTT.

The chain employs TRBV10-3 and TRBJ1-3; a weak D match, TRBD1 (5 bases). V was clipped by 8 bases and J by 0 bases, with 11 bases between them. Germline lookup yields CDR1 ENHRY and CDR2 SYGVKD. The CDR3 loop spans 14 amino acids. In DNA, the CDR3 is TGTGCCATCTCCCTAGGGGACTCTGGAAACACCATATATTTT. Its protein product is CAISLGDSGNTIYF.

The table lists this clone with a count of one. The chain combines TRBV5-1 with TRBJ2-1; D gene ambiguous. This CDR3 contains 13 residues. From germline, CDR1 is SGHRS and CDR2 YFSETQ. Trimming stripped 2 bases from V and 6 bases from J, with 9 bases between. CDR3 in DNA: TGCGCCAGCAGCTTCAGGAATGGCAATGAGCAGTTCTTC. This gives the protein CASSFRNGNEQFF.

The V gene is TRBV5-1, the J gene TRBJ2-5, with 11 bases aligning to TRBD1. The J call may not be correct, given that the DNA end is closer to TRBJ2-7. From germline, CDR1 is SGHRS and CDR2 YFSETQ. The CDR3 covers 15 residues. The CDR3 spells CASSLGGQGAYEQYF. CDR3 in DNA: TGCGCCAGCAGCTTGGGGGGACAGGGGGCCTACGAGCAGTACTTC.

The chain has TRBV5-6 and TRBJ2-7; TRBD1 aligns across 10 bases. Per germline, CDR1 SGHDT and CDR2 YYEEEE. J gave up 4 bases and V 4 bases, and 11 bases lay outside the gene matches. CDR3 length: 16 residues. The CDR3 DNA is TGTGCCAGCAGCCCGATCATAGGGACAGGGGAGTACGAGCAGTACTTC. It encodes CASSPIIGTGEYEQYF. The full variable domain, completed using reference TRBV5-6 and TRBJ2-7, is DAGVTQSPTHLIKTRGQQVTLRCSPKSGHDTVSWYQQALGQGPQFIFQYYEEEERQRGNFPDRFSGHQFPNYSSELNVNALLLGDSALYLCASSPIIGTGEYEQYFGPGTRLTVT.